This T cell receptor beta chain was captured by sequencing in a study of a mutant IDH1 vaccine in newly diagnosed glioma. About the research overall: Eight vaccine doses were administered to patients at weeks 1, 3, 5, 7, 11, 15, 19 and 23.

TCRdb keeps only in-frame clones here, not all; method: immunoSEQ multiplex PCR. In the table there are approximately 50,000 clones, around four fifths of which are singletons. With regard to this clone: The antigen is not known.

CDR3 length: 16 residues. Germline lookup yields CDR1 SNHLY and CDR2 FYNNEI. With 0 bases removed from V and 8 bases from J, the gap between germline ends came to 14 bases. Time point here: week 5, during vaccination. Every vaccine dose comprised 300 ug of mutant IDH1 20-mer peptide plus topical imiquimod. The rearrangement uses TRBV2 and TRBJ1-6, with D possibly matching TRBD1 (6 bases). The receptor was derived from a man aged 45 to 65 with glioma. The starting material was PBMCs, obtained from a glioma patient whose treatment included an IDH1 peptide vaccine. For the CDR3, the DNA is TGTGCCAGCAGTGAAGCGGGGCGAAGGGGGTATTCACCCCTCCACTTT. This translates into CASSEAGRRGYSPLHF.